Below, 16 T cell receptor beta chains from the same sample are listed, as sequenced in a study of identical twins. TCRdb reprocessed the 5' RACE reads via MiXCR and lists one record per CDR3 protein. The table shows under 300,000 distinct CDR3 sequences, with 6.5% occurring only once. This sample was also put to use in a study of T cells expressing NK-cell markers.

Sequenced: CD8+ T cells sorted from blood. Source of these receptors: a woman aged 18-30 years in good health.

This clonotype was observed many times. The chain joins TRBV12-3 or TRBV12-4 to TRBJ2-7; D remains ambiguous. The CDR3 runs to 13 residues. Trimming shortened V by 6 bases and J by 2 bases, and 11 bases separated the two germline ends. CDR3 in DNA: TGTGCCAGCAGCTTCACTCCCCCCTACGAGCAGTACTTC. The encoded protein is CASSFTPPYEQYF.

The chain recombines TRBV11-3 with TRBJ2-3, with a weak D call TRBD2 (7 bases). Trimming took 5 bases from V and 6 from J, leaving 24 bases between them. CDR3 length equals 17 residues. Per germline, CDR1 SGHNT and CDR2 YENEEA. The CDR3 loop is CASSLFVRGGAGDTQYF. The CDR3 coding sequence is TGTGCCAGCAGCCTTTTTGTGAGAGGGGGGGCCGGCGATACGCAGTATTTT.

This clonotype was counted ten times or more. This chain links TRBV5-1 with TRBJ2-1, with 12 positions matching TRBD2. Per germline, CDR1 SGHRS and CDR2 YFSETQ. The CDR3 sequence is 18 residues long. With 5 bases clipped from V and 6 bases from J, the junction kept 15 bases outside the gene matches. The chain's CDR3 is CASSFAETSGRQGNEQFF. The DNA of the CDR3 is TGCGCCAGCAGTTTCGCGGAGACTAGCGGGAGACAGGGCAATGAGCAGTTCTTC.

At least ten counts were recorded for this clonotype. The gene calls are TRBV6-1 and TRBJ2-7; 10 bases fit TRBD2. The germline gives CDR1 MNHNS, CDR2 SASEGT. Unmatched junction bases numbered 11, after V lost 10 bases and J lost 5 bases. This CDR3 is built from 14 residues. Written as DNA, the CDR3 is TGTGCCACCACCCTAGCGGGAGCTTTGCACGAGCAGTACTTC. Protein sequence: CATTLAGALHEQYF.

The chain recombines TRBV7-9 with TRBJ1-1, with a tentative D call TRBD1 (6 bases). CDR1 and CDR2 from the germline V gene are SEHNR and FQNEAQ (reference sequence). CDR3 length equals 15 residues. Between the trimmed V and J ends, which lost 1 base and 4 bases, there was a span of 13 bases. The CDR3 loop reads CASSLERVGATEAFF. The CDR3 bases are TGTGCCAGCAGCTTAGAACGCGTGGGGGCCACTGAAGCTTTCTTT.

This clonotype appeared many times. The rearrangement uses TRBV11-3 and TRBJ1-3; no clear D. This CDR3 region has 13 residues. Germline V CDR1 and CDR2: SGHNT, YENEEA. Trimming took 4 bases from V and 0 from J, leaving 4 bases between them. CDR3 sequence: CASSSDSGNTIYF. The CDR3, as DNA: TGTGCCAGCAGCTCCGACTCTGGAAACACCATATATTTT.

This clonotype turned up a few times. The rearrangement uses TRBV12-5 and TRBJ1-1; D is undetermined. V was pared by 6 bases and J by 3 bases, with 17 bases between. This CDR3 comprises 15 residues. Germline CDR1 and CDR2: LGHNT and FRNRAP. CDR3 coding DNA: TGTGCTAGTGGCCGTTCGGGAACCTGGGACACTGAAGCTTTCTTT. Its translation: CASGRSGTWDTEAFF.

This clonotype was observed at least ten times. The chain recombines TRBV6-5 with TRBJ1-1, with D perhaps matching TRBD1 (5 bases). The V gene lost 6 bases and the J gene lost 2 bases, with 19 bases spanning the gap. Looked up from germline, CDR1 is MNHEY and CDR2 is SVGAGI. The CDR3 sequence is 16 residues long. The CDR3 is CASSSSGGGVNTEAFF. CDR3 DNA sequence: TGTGCCAGCAGCTCCTCCGGCGGGGGGGTCAACACTGAAGCTTTCTTT.

The rearrangement joins TRBV7-9 to TRBJ2-3, with 12 bases that match TRBD1. CDR1 is SEHNR and CDR2 is FQNEAQ in the germline V gene (reference sequence). Trimming cost V 5 bases and J 6 bases; bases outside gene matches: 6. The CDR3 consists of 15 residues. For the CDR3, the DNA is TGTGCCAGCAGCGGGGGACAGGGGGCGAGGGATACGCAGTATTTT. Protein: CASSGGQGARDTQYF.

The J gene is TRBJ2-5, the V gene TRBV11-2; 12 positions match TRBD2. CDR1 is SGHAT and CDR2 is FQNNGV in the germline V gene. The CDR3 length is 18 residues. Trimming removed 3 bases from V and 4 bases from J; junction bases left unmatched: 12. The CDR3 region is CASSLVVLAGGPGETQYF. CDR3 sequence (DNA): TGTGCCAGCAGCTTGGTAGTCCTAGCGGGAGGGCCGGGAGAGACCCAGTACTTC.

This clonotype was recorded at least ten times. The chain combines TRBV20-1 with TRBJ2-7, with D perhaps TRBD1 (5 bases). CDR3 length: 12 residues. CDR1 is DFQATT, CDR2 SNEGSKA, per germline (reference sequence). Trimming left V 3 bases short and J 0 bases short, with 6 bases between. The CDR3 sequence: CSARDTSYEQYF. In DNA, the CDR3 is TGCAGTGCTAGGGACACCTCCTACGAGCAGTACTTC.

This clonotype was recorded a few times. This sequence joins TRBV12-3 or TRBV12-4 and TRBJ2-7; 7 bases fit TRBD1. The CDR3 consists of 16 residues. V shed 5 bases, J shed 0 bases, and the junction held 10 bases outside the gene matches. The CDR3: CASSVIPRDSSYEQYF. The CDR3 DNA sequence: TGTGCCAGCAGTGTAATACCCCGGGACAGCTCCTACGAGCAGTACTTC.

This clonotype was seen repeatedly, ten times or more. The chain recombines TRBV5-5 with TRBJ2-1, with D perhaps matching TRBD1 (6 bases). There are 14 residues in the CDR3. CDR1 is SGHKS and CDR2 is YYEKEE in the germline V gene (reference sequence). V lost 1 base to trimming and J lost 5 bases, with 10 bases between them. The DNA for the CDR3 is TGTGCCAGCAGCTTGAGTAGACAGGACAATGAGCAGTTCTTC. This encodes CASSLSRQDNEQFF.

This clonotype was seen repeatedly, ten times or more. This chain connects TRBV20-1 to TRBJ2-7; 10 nucleotides match TRBD1. The CDR3 totals 13 residues. With 3 bases clipped from V and 3 bases from J, the junction kept 2 bases outside the gene matches. The germline V gene has CDR1 DFQATT and CDR2 SNEGSKA (reference sequence). In DNA, the CDR3 is TGCAGTGCTAGTGGGGACAGGGGCTACGAGCAGTACTTC. It encodes CSASGDRGYEQYF.

The chain has TRBV27 and TRBJ2-1; D could derive from TRBD1 or TRBD2 (6 bases each). CDR1 MNHEY and CDR2 SMNVEV come from the germline V gene (reference sequence). There are 15 residues in the CDR3. V lost 3 bases, J lost 3 bases, and 12 bases lay in between. CDR3 nucleotides: TGTGCCAGCAGTTTGGGGGGCCTGAGCTACAATGAGCAGTTCTTC. Amino acids: CASSLGGLSYNEQFF.

CDR3 amino acids: CASRPEDTDTQYF. DNA for the CDR3: TGTGCCAGCAGGCCAGAAGACACAGATACGCAGTATTTT. The chain recombines TRBV4-2 with TRBJ2-3, with D unresolved. This CDR3 is built from 13 residues. Germline lookup yields CDR1 LGHNA and CDR2 YNFKEQ. The V end was cut by 6 bases, the J end by 2 bases, with 9 bases between.